These 5 T cell receptor beta chains came from one sample sequenced in a study of blood T cell repertoires in COVID-19. Generated by immunoSEQ multiplex PCR, the TCRdb table keeps only in-frame clones and is missing some. Here the sample spans some 220,000 clones, approximately 82% being singletons. The sample taken for sequencing was peripheral blood. The receptors originated from a man in his fifties with active or convalescent COVID-19.

V gene TRBV12-2 combines with J gene TRBJ2-7; the tabulated D call, TRBD2, remains unverified against the DNA. TRBV12-2 is a recognized pseudogene. The CDR3 runs to 20 residues. The chain's CDR3 is CASRLGLAGGRPPNPCEQYV. In DNA form, the CDR3 reads TGTGCAAGTCGCTTGGGACTAGCGGGGGGGCGGCCTCCCAACCCTTGCGAGCAGTACGTC.

The rearrangement links TRBV7-8 to TRBJ2-7, with no clear D. The germline CDR1 and CDR2 sequences are SGHVS and FQNEAQ. The CDR3 covers 12 residues. Between the trimmed V and J ends, which lost 2 bases and 6 bases, there was a span of 8 bases. The CDR3 DNA sequence: TGTGCCAGCAGCTTATTGGGCCCCGAGCAGTACTTC. Protein sequence: CASSLLGPEQYF.

The chain joins TRBV28 to TRBJ2-4; D is unresolved. V lost 2 bases to trimming and J lost 0 bases, with 11 bases between them. The CDR3 is 16 amino acids. Germline CDR1 is MDHEN and CDR2 is SYDVKM. CDR3 coding DNA: TGTGCCAGCAGTTTACCGGTATTGGTAGCCAAAAACATTCAGTACTTC. It yields the protein CASSLPVLVAKNIQYF.

The rearrangement joins TRBV4-2 to TRBJ2-5, with 8 positions matching TRBD1. This CDR3 region has 15 residues. J gave up 3 bases and V 1 base, and 4 bases lay outside the gene matches. Germline V CDR1 and CDR2: LGHNA, YNFKEQ. The DNA for the CDR3 is TGTGCCAGCAGCCAAGCGACACAGGGGGAAGAGACCCAGTACTTC. It is translated as CASSQATQGEETQYF.

CDR3 DNA: TGTGCCAGCAGCTCTGGGACAGGGAAAGATGAGCAGTTCTTC. Encoded protein: CASSSGTGKDEQFF. The V gene is TRBV5-4, the J gene TRBJ2-1, with TRBD1 matching over 9 bases. V gave up 3 bases and J gave up 8 bases; unmatched junction bases: 6. CDR1 is SGHNT, CDR2 YYREEE, per germline (reference sequence). CDR3 size: 14 residues.